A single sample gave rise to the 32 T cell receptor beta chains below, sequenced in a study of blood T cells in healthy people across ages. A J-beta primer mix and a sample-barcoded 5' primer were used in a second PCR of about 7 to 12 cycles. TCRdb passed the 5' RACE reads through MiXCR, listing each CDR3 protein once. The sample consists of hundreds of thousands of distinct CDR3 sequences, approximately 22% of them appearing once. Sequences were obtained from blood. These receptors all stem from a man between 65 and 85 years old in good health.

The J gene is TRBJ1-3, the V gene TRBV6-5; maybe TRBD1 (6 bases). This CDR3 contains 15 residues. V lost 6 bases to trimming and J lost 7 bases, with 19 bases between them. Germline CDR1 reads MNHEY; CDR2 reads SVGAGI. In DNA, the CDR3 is TGTGCCAGCAGCCCCCGACAGGCGAGGTGGAACACCATATATTTT. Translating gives CASSPRQARWNTIYF.

In DNA form, the CDR3 reads TGTGCCAGCACTACAGAGCCCTATGGCTACACCTTC. Amino acids: CASTTEPYGYTF. The genes are TRBV12-3 or TRBV12-4 and TRBJ1-2; D gene ambiguous. This CDR3 is built from 12 residues. V shed 7 bases and J shed 4 bases, with 10 bases lying between them.

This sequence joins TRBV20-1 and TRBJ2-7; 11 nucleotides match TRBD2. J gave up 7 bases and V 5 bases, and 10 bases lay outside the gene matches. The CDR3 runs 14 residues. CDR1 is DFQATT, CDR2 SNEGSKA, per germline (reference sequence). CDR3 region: CSAEYSGRVGEQYV. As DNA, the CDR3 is TGCAGTGCTGAATATAGCGGGAGGGTCGGGGAGCAGTACGTC.

The CDR3 loop reads CASSRLPTEHSGNTIYF. The CDR3 nucleotides read TGTGCCAGCAGCCGCCTCCCCACCGAGCACTCTGGAAACACCATATATTTT. This sequence joins TRBV7-6 and TRBJ1-3; D not resolved. Trimming left V 5 bases short and J 0 bases short, with 17 bases between. CDR3 length equals 17 residues. Germline assignment: CDR1 SGHVS and CDR2 FNYEAQ.

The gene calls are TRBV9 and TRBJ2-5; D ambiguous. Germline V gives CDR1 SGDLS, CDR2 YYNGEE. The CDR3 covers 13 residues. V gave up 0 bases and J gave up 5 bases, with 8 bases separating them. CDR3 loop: CASSVAFEETQYF. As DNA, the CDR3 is TGTGCCAGCAGCGTAGCCTTCGAGGAGACCCAGTACTTC.

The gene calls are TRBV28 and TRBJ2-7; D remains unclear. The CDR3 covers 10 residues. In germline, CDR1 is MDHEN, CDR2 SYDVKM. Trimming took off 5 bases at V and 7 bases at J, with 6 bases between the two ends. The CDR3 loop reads CASSPQEQYF. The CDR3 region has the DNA TGTGCCAGCAGTCCCCAAGAGCAGTACTTC.

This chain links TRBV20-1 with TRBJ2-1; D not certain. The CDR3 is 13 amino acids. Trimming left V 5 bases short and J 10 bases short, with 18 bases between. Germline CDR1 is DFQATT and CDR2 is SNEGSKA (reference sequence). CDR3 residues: CSAALGGVNEQFF. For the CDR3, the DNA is TGCAGTGCTGCCCTGGGTGGGGTTAACGAGCAGTTCTTC.

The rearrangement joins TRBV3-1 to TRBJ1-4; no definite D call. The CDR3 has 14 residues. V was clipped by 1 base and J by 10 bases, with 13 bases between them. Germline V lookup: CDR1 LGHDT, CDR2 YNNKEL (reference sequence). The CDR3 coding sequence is TGTGCCAGCAGCCAAGGGGAGATCCGCGGAAAACTGTTTTTT. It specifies CASSQGEIRGKLFF.

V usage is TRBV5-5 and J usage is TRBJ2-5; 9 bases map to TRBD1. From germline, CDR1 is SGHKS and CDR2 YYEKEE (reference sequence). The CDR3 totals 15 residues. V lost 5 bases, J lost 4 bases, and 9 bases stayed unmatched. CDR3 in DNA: TGTGCCAGCAGTTCCGGGGACAGGGCTACAGAGACCCAGTACTTC. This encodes CASSSGDRATETQYF.

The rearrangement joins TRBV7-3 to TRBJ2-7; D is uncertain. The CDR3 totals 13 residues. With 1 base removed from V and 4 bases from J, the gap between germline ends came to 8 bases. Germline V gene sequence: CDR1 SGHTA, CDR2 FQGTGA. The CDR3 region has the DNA TGTGCCAGCAGCTTAAGTAACGGGTACGAGCAGTACGTC. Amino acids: CASSLSNGYEQYV.

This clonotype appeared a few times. CDR3 DNA sequence: TGTGCCAGCAGCGTCGGTAGCGGATATAGCACAGATACGCAGTATTTT. This gives the protein CASSVGSGYSTDTQYF. V and J are TRBV11-2 and TRBJ2-3; D may be TRBD2 (6 bases). V was trimmed by 5 bases and J by 0 bases, leaving 15 bases between them. CDR1 SGHAT and CDR2 FQNNGV come from the germline V gene. The CDR3 sequence is 16 residues long.

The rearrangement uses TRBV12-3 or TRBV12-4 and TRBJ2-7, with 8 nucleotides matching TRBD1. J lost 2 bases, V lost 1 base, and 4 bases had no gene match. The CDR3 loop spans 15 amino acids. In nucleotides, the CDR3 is TGTGCCAGCAGTTTAGAGGGGACAGGCCCCTACGAGCAGTACGTC. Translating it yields CASSLEGTGPYEQYV.

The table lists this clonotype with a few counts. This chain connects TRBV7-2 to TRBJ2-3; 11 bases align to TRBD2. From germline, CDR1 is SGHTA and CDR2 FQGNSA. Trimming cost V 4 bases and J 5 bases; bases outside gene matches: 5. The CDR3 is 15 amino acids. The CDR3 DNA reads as TGTGCCAGCAGCTCCGAGCTAGCGGGGGGAGATACGCAGTATTTT. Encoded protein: CASSSELAGGDTQYF.

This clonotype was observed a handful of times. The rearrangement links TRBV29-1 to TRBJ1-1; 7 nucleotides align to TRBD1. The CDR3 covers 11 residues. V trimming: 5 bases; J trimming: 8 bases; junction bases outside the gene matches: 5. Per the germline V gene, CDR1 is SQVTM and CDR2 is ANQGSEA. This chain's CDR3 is CSVRTGQEAFF. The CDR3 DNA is TGCAGCGTTCGGACAGGACAGGAAGCTTTCTTT.

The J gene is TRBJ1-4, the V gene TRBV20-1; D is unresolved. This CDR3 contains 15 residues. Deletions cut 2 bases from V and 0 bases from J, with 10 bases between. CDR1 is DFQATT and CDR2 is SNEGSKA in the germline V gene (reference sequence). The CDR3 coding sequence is TGCAGTGCTAGATCGACCGCCGCAACTAATGAAAAACTGTTTTTT. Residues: CSARSTAATNEKLFF.

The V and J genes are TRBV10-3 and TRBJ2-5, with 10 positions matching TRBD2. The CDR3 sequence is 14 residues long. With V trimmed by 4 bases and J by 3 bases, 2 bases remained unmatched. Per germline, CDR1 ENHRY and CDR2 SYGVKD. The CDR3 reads CAISGGLAEETQYF. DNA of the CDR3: TGTGCCATCAGTGGCGGACTAGCGGAAGAGACCCAGTACTTC.

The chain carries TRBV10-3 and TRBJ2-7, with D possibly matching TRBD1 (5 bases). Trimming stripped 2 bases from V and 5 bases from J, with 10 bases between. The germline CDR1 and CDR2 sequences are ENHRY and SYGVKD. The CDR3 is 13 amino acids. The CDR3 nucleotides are TGTGCCATCAGTGAGGCAGGGATCAACGAGCAGTACGTC. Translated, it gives CAISEAGINEQYV.

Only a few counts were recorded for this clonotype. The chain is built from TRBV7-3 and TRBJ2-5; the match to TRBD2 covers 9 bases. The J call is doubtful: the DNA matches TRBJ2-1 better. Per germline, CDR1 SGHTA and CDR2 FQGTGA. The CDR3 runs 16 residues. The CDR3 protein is CASSLSASGMANEQFF. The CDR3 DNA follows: TGTGCCAGCAGCTTATCGGCTAGCGGGATGGCAAATGAGCAGTTCTTC.

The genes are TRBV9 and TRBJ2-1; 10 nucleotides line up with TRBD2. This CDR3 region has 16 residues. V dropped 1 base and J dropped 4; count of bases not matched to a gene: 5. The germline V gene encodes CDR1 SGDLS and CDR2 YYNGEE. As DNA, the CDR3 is TGTGCCAGCAGCGTAAAACTAGCGGGATTTTACAATGAGCAGTTCTTC. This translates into CASSVKLAGFYNEQFF.

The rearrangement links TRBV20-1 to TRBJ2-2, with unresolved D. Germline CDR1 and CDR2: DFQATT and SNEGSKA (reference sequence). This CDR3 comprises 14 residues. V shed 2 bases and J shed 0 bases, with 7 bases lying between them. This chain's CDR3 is CSARLRANTGELFF. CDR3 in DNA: TGCAGTGCTAGACTCCGAGCGAACACCGGGGAGCTGTTTTTT.

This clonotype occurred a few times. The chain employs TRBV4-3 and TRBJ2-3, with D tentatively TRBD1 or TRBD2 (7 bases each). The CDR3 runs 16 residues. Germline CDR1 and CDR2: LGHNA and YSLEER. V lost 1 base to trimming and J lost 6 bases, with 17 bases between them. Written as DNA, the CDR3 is TGCGCCAGCAGCCAAGGCCCAGGGGGGGGGACGGATACGCAGTATTTT. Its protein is CASSQGPGGGTDTQYF.

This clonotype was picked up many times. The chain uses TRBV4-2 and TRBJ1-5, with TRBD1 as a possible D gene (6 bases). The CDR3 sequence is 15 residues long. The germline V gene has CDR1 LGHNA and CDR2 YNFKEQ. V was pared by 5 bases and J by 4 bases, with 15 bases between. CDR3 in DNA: TGTGCCAGCAGCAAGGGGGACACATTTAATCAGCCCCAGCATTTT. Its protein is CASSKGDTFNQPQHF.

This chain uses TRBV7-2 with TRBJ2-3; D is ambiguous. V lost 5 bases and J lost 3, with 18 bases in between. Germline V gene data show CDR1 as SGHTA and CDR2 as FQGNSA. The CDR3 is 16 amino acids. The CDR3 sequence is CASSPRAALGTDTQYF. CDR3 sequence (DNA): TGTGCCAGCAGCCCCCGGGCGGCGTTAGGGACAGATACGCAGTATTTT.

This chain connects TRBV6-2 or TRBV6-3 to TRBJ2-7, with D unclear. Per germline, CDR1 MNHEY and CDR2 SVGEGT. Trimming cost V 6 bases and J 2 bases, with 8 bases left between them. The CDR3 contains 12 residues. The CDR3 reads CASSRLTYEQYV. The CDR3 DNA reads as TGTGCCAGCAGCAGACTGACCTACGAGCAGTACGTC.

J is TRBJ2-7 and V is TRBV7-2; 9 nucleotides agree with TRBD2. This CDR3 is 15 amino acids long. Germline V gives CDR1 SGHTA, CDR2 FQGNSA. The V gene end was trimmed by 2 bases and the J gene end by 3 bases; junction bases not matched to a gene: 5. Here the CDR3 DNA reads TGTGCCAGCAGCTTATTCGCTAGCGGGAACTACGAGCAGTACGTC. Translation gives CASSLFASGNYEQYV.

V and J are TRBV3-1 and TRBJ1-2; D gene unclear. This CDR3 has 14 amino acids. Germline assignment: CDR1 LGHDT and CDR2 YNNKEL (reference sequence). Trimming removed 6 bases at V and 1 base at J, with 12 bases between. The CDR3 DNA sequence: TGTGCCAGCAGTTCCAGGTCACTTAACTATGGCTACACCTTC. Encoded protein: CASSSRSLNYGYTF.

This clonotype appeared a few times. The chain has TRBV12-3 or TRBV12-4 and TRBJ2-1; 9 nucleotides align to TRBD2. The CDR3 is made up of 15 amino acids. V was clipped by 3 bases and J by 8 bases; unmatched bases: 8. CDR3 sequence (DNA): TGTGCCAGCAGTTTGGAAGCGGGGGGTGGCTATGAGCAGTTCTTC. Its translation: CASSLEAGGGYEQFF.

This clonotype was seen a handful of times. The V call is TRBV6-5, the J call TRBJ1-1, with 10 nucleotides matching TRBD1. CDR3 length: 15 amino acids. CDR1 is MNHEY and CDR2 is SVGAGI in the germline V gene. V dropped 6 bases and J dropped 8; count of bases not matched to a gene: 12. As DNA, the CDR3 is TGTGCCAGCAGACGACAGGGGGCAAGGGAAAGGGAAGCTTTCTTT. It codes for CASRRQGAREREAFF.

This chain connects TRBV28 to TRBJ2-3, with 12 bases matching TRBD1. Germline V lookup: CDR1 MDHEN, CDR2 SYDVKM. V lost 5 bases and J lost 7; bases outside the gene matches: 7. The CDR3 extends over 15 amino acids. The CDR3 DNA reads TGTGCCAGCAGTGAAGGGACAGGGGGCACGAATACGCAGTATTTT. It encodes CASSEGTGGTNTQYF. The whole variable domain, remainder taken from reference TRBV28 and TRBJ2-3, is DVKVTQSSRYLVKRTGEKVFLECVQDMDHENMFWYRQDPGLGLRLIYFSYDVKMKEKGDIPEGYSVSREKKERFSLILESASTNQTSMYLCASSEGTGGTNTQYFGPGTRLTVL.

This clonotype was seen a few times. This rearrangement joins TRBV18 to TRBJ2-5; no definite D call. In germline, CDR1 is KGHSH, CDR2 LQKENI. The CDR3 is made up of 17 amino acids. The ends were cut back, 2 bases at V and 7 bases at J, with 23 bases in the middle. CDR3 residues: CASSPNKTVSRKWTQYF. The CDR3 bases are TGTGCCAGCTCACCAAACAAGACCGTCAGCCGAAAGTGGACCCAGTACTTC.

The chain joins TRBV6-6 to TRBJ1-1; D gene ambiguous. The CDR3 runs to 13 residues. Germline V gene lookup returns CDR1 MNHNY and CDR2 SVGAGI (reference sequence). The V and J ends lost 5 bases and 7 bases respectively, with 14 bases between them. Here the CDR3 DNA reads TGTGCCAGCAGTGCAACTGCCATAAATGAAGCTTTCTTT. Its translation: CASSATAINEAFF.

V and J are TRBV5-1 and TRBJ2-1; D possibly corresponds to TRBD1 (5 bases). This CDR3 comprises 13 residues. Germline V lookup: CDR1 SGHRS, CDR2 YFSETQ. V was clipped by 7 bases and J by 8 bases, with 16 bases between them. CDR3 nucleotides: TGCGCCAGCGGACCTGGGGCGGTCCATGAGCAGTTCTTC. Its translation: CASGPGAVHEQFF. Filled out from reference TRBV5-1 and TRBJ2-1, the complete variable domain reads KAGVTQTPRYLIKTRGQQVTLSCSPISGHRSVSWYQQTPGQGLQFLFEYFSETQRNKGNFPGRFSGRQFSNSRSEMNVSTLELGDSALYLCASGPGAVHEQFFGPGTRLTVL.